This T cell receptor (beta chain) was retrieved from a study of long-term antiretroviral therapy in people with HIV. Runs used v3.0 of the immunoSEQ assay and were done at survey level. Assay: immunoSEQ multiplex PCR; the TCRdb copy retains only in-frame clones and omits some. The sample shows over 35,000 clones, around 88% of them seen only once. This clonotype was sampled from a woman in her late teens or twenties with HIV. Sequencing used unsorted PBMCs, obtained just before starting antiretroviral therapy.

This CDR3 is CASTSLQGANYGYTF. The CDR3 DNA sequence: TGTGCCAGCACCTCCTTACAGGGGGCAAACTATGGCTACACCTTC. This chain uses TRBV28 with TRBJ1-2; 9 nucleotides match TRBD1. V lost 7 bases, J lost 2 bases, and 8 bases stayed unmatched. This CDR3 region has 15 residues. The germline CDR1 and CDR2 sequences are MDHEN and SYDVKM.